Detailed here is one T cell receptor (beta chain). RNA was extracted with the RNeasy kit, and a quantity of roughly 0.45 to 1 ug was reverse transcribed using random hexamers. One entry per CDR3 protein results from TCRdb running MiXCR on the immunoSEQ multiplex PCR reads. In the table there are under 200,000 distinct CDR3 sequences, 90% to 97% of which are singletons. The data belong to a study of CD8 T cells in Susac syndrome. Overall study context: Patients with Susac syndrome were therapy-naive, taking corticosteroids, with some also receiving intravenous immunoglobulin, or taking intravenous immunoglobulin alone at the time their blood was drawn.

CDR1 is SNHLY and CDR2 is FYNNEI in the germline V gene. V dropped 7 bases and J dropped 0 bases, with 6 bases sitting between them. This CDR3 contains 12 residues. Peripheral blood CD8+ and CD4+ T cells were profiled by TCR beta sequencing. Diagnostic criteria defined recently for definite or probable disease were met by the Susac syndrome patients. This TCR was sampled from a human donor with Susac syndrome. The chain has TRBV2 and TRBJ2-5; D might be TRBD1 (5 bases). The sequenced sample consisted of CD4+ T cells from PBMCs. In DNA, the CDR3 is TGTGCCAGCACGACAGACCAAGAGACCCAGTACTTC. This translates into CASTTDQETQYF.